The present TCR beta chain was sequenced within a study of T cell responses to AZD1222 COVID-19 vaccine. Points from the study as a whole: Most donors were white British and more were female, and clonal diversity was possibly underestimated.

The V gene's germline CDR1 is MNHNS and CDR2 SASEGT. V dropped 0 bases and J dropped 6; count of bases not matched to a gene: 5. The length of the CDR3 is 15 residues. Generated by immunoSEQ multiplex PCR, the TCRdb table keeps only in-frame clones and is missing some. The data show over 130,000 clones, about 88% seen once. As to this clone: The antigen is not known.

The chain employs TRBV6-1 and TRBJ2-4; TRBD1 aligns across 7 bases. The clonotype was recovered from an adult in good health. The material sequenced was peripheral blood, taken on day 0 of AZD1222 vaccination. CDR3 coding DNA: TGTGCCAGCAGTGAAGCGCGACAGGGTCGAAACATTCAGTACTTC. As protein: CASSEARQGRNIQYF.